This T cell receptor beta chain was retrieved from a study of blood T cells in healthy people across ages. Then a second PCR, running roughly 7 to 11 cycles, was carried out with a sample-barcoded 5' primer and a J-beta primer mix. Tags on each cDNA molecule came from a template-switch adaptor with 12 random nucleotides. TCRdb analysed the 5' RACE reads with MiXCR anew, one entry per CDR3 protein. The data hold some 1.1 million distinct CDR3 sequences, with less than 45% observed a single time. With regard to this clonotype: Its antigen is still unknown.

Findings and limits, study-wide: Because sorting was not performed, PBMCs prevented conclusive naive versus antigen-experienced comparison. Both naive CD4+ cell counts and diversity were greater in long-lived donors than in aged donors.

The CDR3 length is 13 residues. The germline V gene has CDR1 MNHEY and CDR2 SMNVEV (reference sequence). The V segment lost 10 bases and the J segment 12 bases; nucleotides outside the gene matches: 15. The chain links TRBV27 to TRBJ2-1; 7 nucleotides align to TRBD1. The material sequenced was blood. The sequence was obtained from a man between 18 and 35 years old in good health. CDR3 protein: CATTQGKKGPQFF. In nucleotides, the CDR3 is TGTGCCACCACACAGGGGAAAAAAGGACCGCAGTTCTTC.